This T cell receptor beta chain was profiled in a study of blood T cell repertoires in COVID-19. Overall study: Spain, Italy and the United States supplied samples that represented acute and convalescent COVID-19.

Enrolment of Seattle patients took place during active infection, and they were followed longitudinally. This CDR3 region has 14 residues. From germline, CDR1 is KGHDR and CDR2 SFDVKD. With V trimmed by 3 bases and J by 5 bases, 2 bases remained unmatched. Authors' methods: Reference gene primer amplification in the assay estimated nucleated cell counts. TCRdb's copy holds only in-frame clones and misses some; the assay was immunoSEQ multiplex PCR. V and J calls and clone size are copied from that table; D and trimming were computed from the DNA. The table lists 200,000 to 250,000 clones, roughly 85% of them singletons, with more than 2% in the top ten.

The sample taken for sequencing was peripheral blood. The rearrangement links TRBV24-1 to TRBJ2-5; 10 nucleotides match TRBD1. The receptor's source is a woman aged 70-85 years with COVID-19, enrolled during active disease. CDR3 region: CATSDGTGVETQYF. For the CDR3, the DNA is TGTGCCACCAGTGATGGGACAGGGGTGGAGACCCAGTACTTC.